The clone carrying this T cell receptor (beta chain) has just one count. The target antigen is unknown. Here immunoSEQ multiplex PCR was the method, and the copy in TCRdb shows in-frame clones only, minus some. The profile shows some 30,000 clones, roughly 92% of them singletons. This entry is derived from a study of T cell clonotyping in hematopoietic cell transplantation. Study conclusions and caveats: CD4 and CD8 repertoire contributions could not be separated without sorting. At the given depth, recipient repertoires were over 97% de novo clonotypes.

The clonotype comes from a female patient aged 50-59 years who had an allogeneic stem cell transplant from a related donor, so the T cells may come from the graft donor. Some clones in this sample may be carry-over from other donors' samples. The sequenced sample was PBMCs, obtained 100 days after allogeneic stem cell transplant.

The CDR3 here is CASSHRLAGDEQYF. The CDR3 region has the DNA TGCGCCAGCAGCCACAGACTAGCGGGGGACGAGCAGTACTTC. The chain combines TRBV4-1 with TRBJ2-7, with 12 bases lining up with TRBD2. V lost 3 bases to trimming and J lost 5 bases; unmatched junction nucleotides: 2. From germline, CDR1 is MGHRA and CDR2 YSYEKL. The CDR3 is 14 amino acids.